Reported below is one T cell receptor beta chain. What it binds is not known. There are 13 residues in the CDR3. Germline-derived CDR1 and CDR2 are SGHNT and YYREEE (reference sequence). V was pared by 0 bases and J by 4 bases, with 7 bases between. Data came from immunoSEQ multiplex PCR; TCRdb stores just in-frame clones and leaves some out. The sample yields roughly 170,000 clones, approximately 90% seen once. The data are from a study of T cell responses to AZD1222 COVID-19 vaccine. Findings of the study overall: When two AZD1222 doses had been given, Spike-specific TCR breadth and depth rose.

Sequences were derived from peripheral blood, sampled on day 0 of AZD1222 vaccination. The receptor's source is an adult in good health. The chain uses TRBV5-4 and TRBJ1-2; no clear D. The CDR3 sequence is CASSLAGSYGYTF. CDR3 in DNA: TGTGCCAGCAGCTTGGCAGGAAGCTATGGCTACACCTTC.